The 21 T cell receptor beta chains listed next were all sequenced from one sample in a study of cytomegalovirus exposure and HLA in healthy donors. Sequenced by immunoSEQ multiplex PCR; TCRdb stores in-frame clones only, minus some. The sample lists roughly 90,000 clones; about 85% were seen once. Sequencing input: PBMCs. The receptors come from a man aged 18-30 years in good health and CMV-seropositive.

The chain carries TRBV28 and TRBJ1-3; no firm D call. This CDR3 spans 12 amino acids. V was clipped by 5 bases and J by 4 bases, with 6 bases between them. Looked up from germline, CDR1 is MDHEN and CDR2 is SYDVKM. The DNA of the CDR3 is TGTGCCAGCAGTCCCCCGGGAAACACCATATATTTT. Protein product: CASSPPGNTIYF. Drawing the rest from reference TRBV28 and TRBJ1-3, the complete variable domain is DVKVTQSSRYLVKRTGEKVFLECVQDMDHENMFWYRQDPGLGLRLIYFSYDVKMKEKGDIPEGYSVSREKKERFSLILESASTNQTSMYLCASSPPGNTIYFGEGSWLTVV.

The CDR3 region is CASSLVGVLTEAFF. The CDR3, as DNA: TGCGCCAGCAGCTTGGTTGGAGTACTTACTGAAGCTTTCTTT. V and J are TRBV5-1 and TRBJ1-1; D remains ambiguous. Germline assignment: CDR1 SGHRS and CDR2 YFSETQ. V lost 0 bases and J lost 5, with 11 bases in between. CDR3 length: 14 amino acids.

V usage is TRBV5-1 and J usage is TRBJ1-3; D uncertain. CDR1 SGHRS and CDR2 YFSETQ come from the germline V gene. The CDR3 is 17 residues long. V shed 0 bases and J shed 0 bases, with 13 bases lying between them. CDR3: CASSLAGTALSGNTIYF. The CDR3 DNA reads as TGCGCCAGCAGCTTGGCGGGAACAGCCCTCTCTGGAAACACCATATATTTT.

The V and J genes are TRBV5-4 and TRBJ2-1; 9 bases fit TRBD1. Trimming at V came to 0 bases and at J to 7 bases, leaving 5 bases not matched to a gene. The CDR3 length is 15 residues. The germline V gene has CDR1 SGHNT and CDR2 YYREEE (reference sequence). DNA of the CDR3: TGTGCCAGCAGCTTGGCCGGGACAGGGCTAAATGAGCAGTTCTTC. Its protein is CASSLAGTGLNEQFF.

CDR3 DNA sequence: TGTGCCAGCAGCTTAGGGCGCGGGGACAGGGGGCCAGAAGCTTTCTTT. Translation: CASSLGRGDRGPEAFF. The rearrangement joins TRBV11-2 to TRBJ1-1; TRBD1 matches 12 bases. There are 16 residues in the CDR3. CDR1 and CDR2 (germline): SGHAT, FQNNGV. With 1 base clipped from V and 8 bases from J, the junction kept 8 bases outside the gene matches.

The genes are TRBV5-6 and TRBJ2-1; 10 bases map to TRBD1. V shed 5 bases and J 4 bases; nucleotides not matched to a gene: 3. Germline CDR1 is SGHDT and CDR2 is YYEEEE. The CDR3 runs 14 residues. CDR3 coding DNA: TGTGCCAGCAGGGACAGGGGGATTTACAATGAGCAGTTCTTC. This sequence encodes CASRDRGIYNEQFF.

J is TRBJ2-2 and V is TRBV5-1, with D possibly being TRBD2 (5 bases). Trimming took 4 bases from V and 7 from J, leaving 17 bases between them. Looked up from germline, CDR1 is SGHRS and CDR2 is YFSETQ. The length of the CDR3 is 15 residues. Written as DNA, the CDR3 is TGCGCCAGCAGCCCGGACCGGGAAATAGTCGGGGAGCTGTTTTTT. Protein sequence: CASSPDREIVGELFF. Complete variable domain (other parts from reference TRBV5-1 and TRBJ2-2): KAGVTQTPRYLIKTRGQQVTLSCSPISGHRSVSWYQQTPGQGLQFLFEYFSETQRNKGNFPGRFSGRQFSNSRSEMNVSTLELGDSALYLCASSPDREIVGELFFGEGSRLTVL.

The V gene is TRBV6-5, the J gene TRBJ2-7; weak D call: TRBD1 (5 bases). V dropped 6 bases and J dropped 3 bases, with 15 bases sitting between them. The CDR3 is made up of 14 amino acids. Looked up from germline, CDR1 is MNHEY and CDR2 is SVGAGI. CDR3 sequence: CASSLGAGNYEQYF. DNA for the CDR3: TGTGCCAGCAGCCTTGGGGCAGGGAACTACGAGCAGTACTTC.

The rearrangement joins TRBV5-1 to TRBJ2-1, with TRBD1 identical over 7 bases. CDR1 and CDR2 from the germline V gene are SGHRS and YFSETQ. V shed 0 bases and J 7 bases; nucleotides not matched to a gene: 10. The CDR3 totals 16 residues. CDR3 bases: TGCGCCAGCAGCTTGGTTCAGGGGGTGAATACTAATGAGCAGTTCTTC. Protein sequence: CASSLVQGVNTNEQFF. Supplemented by reference TRBV5-1 and TRBJ2-1, the full variable domain reads KAGVTQTPRYLIKTRGQQVTLSCSPISGHRSVSWYQQTPGQGLQFLFEYFSETQRNKGNFPGRFSGRQFSNSRSEMNVSTLELGDSALYLCASSLVQGVNTNEQFFGPGTRLTVL.

Comment on this clone: The same CDR3 arises from other DNA sequences in this sample as well. The J gene is TRBJ2-2, the V gene TRBV28; no clear D. The V gene's germline CDR1 is MDHEN and CDR2 SYDVKM. The CDR3 totals 12 residues. Trimming shortened V by 6 bases and J by 2 bases, and 4 bases separated the two germline ends. CDR3 residues: CASSLNTGELFF. CDR3 DNA: TGTGCCAGCAGCCTAAACACCGGGGAGCTGTTTTTT.

The J gene is TRBJ1-1, the V gene TRBV19; D not certain. This CDR3 spans 13 amino acids. CDR1 is LNHDA and CDR2 is SQIVND in the germline V gene (reference sequence). Trimming shortened V by 5 bases and J by 5 bases, and 12 bases separated the two germline ends. The CDR3 protein is CASSLERRTEAFF. In DNA, the CDR3 is TGTGCCAGTAGTCTCGAGAGAAGAACTGAAGCTTTCTTT.

The rearrangement links TRBV15 to TRBJ2-7, with D possibly matching TRBD1 (5 bases). CDR3 length: 15 amino acids. CDR1 and CDR2 (germline): LNHNV, YYDKDF (reference sequence). Trimming took off 3 bases at V and 3 bases at J, with 15 bases between the two ends. The CDR3 sequence: CATSSPSTGNYEQYF. Here the CDR3 DNA reads TGTGCCACCAGCAGCCCTTCAACAGGCAACTACGAGCAGTACTTC.

This rearrangement joins TRBV12-5 to TRBJ2-5, with a tentative D call TRBD1 (5 bases). This CDR3 region has 15 residues. Germline CDR1 reads LGHNT; CDR2 reads FRNRAP. The V gene lost 0 bases and the J gene lost 5 bases, with 13 bases spanning the gap. CDR3 sequence: CASGLVGAGKETQYF. Here the CDR3 DNA reads TGTGCTAGTGGTTTGGTAGGGGCAGGGAAGGAGACCCAGTACTTC. Full variable domain (rest looked up from reference TRBV12-5 and TRBJ2-5): DARVTQTPRHKVTEMGQEVTMRCQPILGHNTVFWYRQTMMQGLELLAYFRNRAPLDDSGMPKDRFSAEMPDATLATLKIQPSEPRDSAVYFCASGLVGAGKETQYFGPGTRLLVL.

The V gene is TRBV10-3, the J gene TRBJ1-5; TRBD1 aligns across 8 bases. Germline-derived CDR1 and CDR2 are ENHRY and SYGVKD. This CDR3 is built from 14 residues. V lost 8 bases and J lost 3; bases outside the gene matches: 6. CDR3 protein: CAIGQGQNNQPQHF. CDR3 in DNA: TGTGCCATCGGACAGGGTCAGAACAATCAGCCCCAGCATTTT.

The chain joins TRBV6-6 to TRBJ1-2, with D unclear. Germline V gene sequence: CDR1 MNHNY, CDR2 SVGAGI (reference sequence). This CDR3 contains 14 residues. With 0 bases removed from V and 4 bases from J, the gap between germline ends came to 9 bases. The CDR3 coding sequence is TGTGCCAGCAGTTACTCGGAGAAGACCTATGGCTACACCTTC. It specifies CASSYSEKTYGYTF.

CDR3 sequence reads: CASSSTGGGYEQYF. DNA of the CDR3: TGTGCCAGCTCGTCGACAGGGGGCGGCTACGAGCAGTACTTC. The rearrangement uses TRBV18 and TRBJ2-7, with 10 bases that match TRBD1. Looked up from germline, CDR1 is KGHSH and CDR2 is LQKENI. The CDR3 runs to 14 residues. Trimming at V came to 6 bases and at J to 3 bases, leaving 5 bases not matched to a gene.

The chain employs TRBV4-1 and TRBJ2-3; TRBD2 is a possible D gene (5 bases). The CDR3 loop spans 15 amino acids. V lost 4 bases and J lost 0, with 11 bases in between. The V gene's germline CDR1 is MGHRA and CDR2 YSYEKL. For the CDR3, the DNA is TGCGCCAGCAGCCTCCGACCGGGAAGCACAGATACGCAGTATTTT. It specifies CASSLRPGSTDTQYF.

The rearrangement links TRBV10-3 to TRBJ1-2; 8 positions agree with TRBD1. The CDR3 runs to 14 residues. The germline V gene encodes CDR1 ENHRY and CDR2 SYGVKD. V lost 6 bases, J lost 7 bases, and 10 bases stayed unmatched. The CDR3 nucleotides read TGTGCCATCAGGCTCGGAGGACAGGGCGGTGGCTACACCTTC. It encodes CAIRLGGQGGGYTF.

This chain links TRBV28 with TRBJ2-7, with D possibly being TRBD2 (6 bases). The CDR3 is 14 residues long. Deletions cut 6 bases from V and 2 bases from J, with 14 bases between. In germline, CDR1 is MDHEN, CDR2 SYDVKM. The CDR3 here is CASRGLAATYEQYV. CDR3 DNA: TGTGCCAGCAGGGGCTTAGCGGCCACCTACGAGCAGTACGTC.

This clone was seen more than once but under ten times. The CDR3: CASSSGTAWSTGELFF. CDR3 bases: TGTGCCAGCAGCTCCGGGACTGCTTGGAGTACCGGGGAGCTGTTTTTT. The rearrangement joins TRBV5-4 to TRBJ2-2; D might be TRBD2 (6 bases). Between the trimmed V and J ends, which lost 3 bases and 5 bases, there was a span of 17 bases. This CDR3 has 16 amino acids. Germline CDR1 SGHNT, CDR2 YYREEE (reference sequence).

The chain joins TRBV15 to TRBJ1-5, with 9 bases fitting TRBD1. The V gene's germline CDR1 is LNHNV and CDR2 YYDKDF (reference sequence). The CDR3 has 15 amino acids. With 2 bases clipped from V and 4 bases from J, the junction kept 3 bases outside the gene matches. The CDR3 DNA reads TGTGCCACCAGCAGACTTGACAGGGGGAATCAGCCCCAGCATTTT. Amino acids: CATSRLDRGNQPQHF.